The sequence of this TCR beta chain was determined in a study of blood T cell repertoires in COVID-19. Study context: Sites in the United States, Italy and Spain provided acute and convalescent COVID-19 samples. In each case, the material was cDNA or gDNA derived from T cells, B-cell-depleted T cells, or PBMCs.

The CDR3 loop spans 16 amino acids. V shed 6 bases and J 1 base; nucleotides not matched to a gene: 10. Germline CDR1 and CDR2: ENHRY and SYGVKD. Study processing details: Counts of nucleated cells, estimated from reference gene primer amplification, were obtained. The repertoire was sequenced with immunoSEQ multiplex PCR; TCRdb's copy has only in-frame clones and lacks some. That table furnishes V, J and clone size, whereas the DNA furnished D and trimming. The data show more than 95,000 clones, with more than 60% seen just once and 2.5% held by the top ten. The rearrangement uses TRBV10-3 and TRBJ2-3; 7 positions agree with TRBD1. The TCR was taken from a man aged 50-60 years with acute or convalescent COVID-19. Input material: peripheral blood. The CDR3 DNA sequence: TGTGCCATCAGGCCATTAGGACAGGAGGGCACAGATACGCAGTATTTT. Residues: CAIRPLGQEGTDTQYF.